These 5 T cell receptor beta chains originate from one sample sequenced in a study of blood T cell dynamics during melanoma immunotherapy. Data came from immunoSEQ multiplex PCR; TCRdb stores just in-frame clones and leaves some out. The profile shows roughly 10,000 clones, less than 90% of them singletons. Time point meaning: week 3, after first cycle of checkpoint inhibitor. The material sequenced was blood, taken from a patient treated with checkpoint blockade. The receptor source for this set is a human donor with melanoma.

The chain joins TRBV7-8 to TRBJ2-3, with D hard to call. V dropped 6 bases and J dropped 0 bases, with 16 bases sitting between them. The CDR3 loop spans 16 amino acids. Germline lookup yields CDR1 SGHVS and CDR2 FQNEAQ. CDR3 nucleotide sequence: TGTGCCAGCAGTCCACCATTCGGCCCCAGCACAGATACGCAGTATTTT. As protein: CASSPPFGPSTDTQYF.

The rearrangement uses TRBV7-2 and TRBJ2-1; D remains unclear. The CDR3 contains 14 residues. With 1 base removed from V and 0 bases from J, the gap between germline ends came to 4 bases. From germline, CDR1 is SGHTA and CDR2 FQGNSA. Here the CDR3 DNA reads TGTGCCAGCAGCTTAGGGGGCTCCTACAATGAGCAGTTCTTC. This translates into CASSLGGSYNEQFF.

About this clone: This likely traces to a read error, being one base from a far larger clone. J is TRBJ2-7 and V is TRBV1; TRBD2 is the table's D call, not checked against the DNA. TRBV1 is shown as a pseudogene. CDR3 length: 17 residues. The CDR3 DNA is TGCACCAGCAGCCAGGATGGAGCCGGGAGGCGTCCCGGCGAGCAGTACTTC. It specifies CTSSQDGAGRRPGEQYF.

The chain links TRBV6-6 to TRBJ2-3, with a weak D call TRBD2 (5 bases). The V gene's germline CDR1 is MNHNY and CDR2 SVGAGI (reference sequence). This CDR3 contains 14 residues. V was cut by 0 bases and J by 1 base, with 5 bases left in between. In nucleotides, the CDR3 is TGTGCCAGCAGTTACTCGAGGGGCACAGATACGCAGTATTTT. Translation: CASSYSRGTDTQYF.

CDR3 in amino acids: CASRPNPGQGFSSYNSPLHF. CDR3 coding DNA: TGTGCCAGCAGGCCCAACCCGGGACAGGGTTTTAGCTCCTATAATTCACCCCTCCACTTT. The chain combines TRBV28 with TRBJ1-6; TRBD1 matches at 9 bases. The CDR3 is 20 residues long. The J segment lost 0 bases and the V segment lost 6 bases, leaving 15 bases of the junction unmatched. Germline-derived CDR1 and CDR2 are MDHEN and SYDVKM.